One and the same sample provided the 24 T cell receptor beta chains below, sequenced in a study of graft-versus-host responses after intestinal transplantation. Method: immunoSEQ multiplex PCR; TCRdb's copy keeps in-frame clones and lacks some. The table records 30,000 to 50,000 clones, about 95% of them present only once. No cognate antigen is known for these TCRs. Material: unstimulated CD8+ T cells sorted from spleen or lymph node cells, obtained before transplant. The receptors here all came from a human donor who was the organ donor for an intestinal transplant.

The gene calls are TRBV9 and TRBJ1-2; a weak D match, TRBD1 (5 bases). The CDR3 is 16 amino acids. Germline values: CDR1 SGDLS, CDR2 YYNGEE. Trimming stripped 7 bases from V and 4 bases from J, with 23 bases between. CDR3 amino acids: CASSGQGSPPGYGYTF. The CDR3 DNA follows: TGTGCCAGCTCCGGGCAGGGAAGCCCACCCGGCTATGGCTACACCTTC.

The rearrangement uses TRBV7-9 and TRBJ2-1; the D gene is possibly TRBD2 (6 bases). Germline CDR1 reads SEHNR; CDR2 reads FQNEAQ (reference sequence). V was clipped by 10 bases and J by 0 bases, with 22 bases between them. This CDR3 is 17 amino acids long. The CDR3 nucleotides are TGTGCCACCGAGAAGGTTCGGCGGGAAGACTCCTACAATGAGCAGTTCTTC. Protein sequence: CATEKVRREDSYNEQFF.

The chain employs TRBV7-9 and TRBJ2-6; D is unresolved. The CDR3 has 14 amino acids. In germline, CDR1 is SEHNR, CDR2 FQNEAQ (reference sequence). The V end lost 1 base, the J end lost 4 bases, and 5 bases lay between the germline ends. The DNA for the CDR3 is TGTGCCAGCAGCTTAGAGAGGGGGGCCAACGTCCTGACTTTC. Its protein is CASSLERGANVLTF.

This clone was picked up one time. J is TRBJ1-1 and V is TRBV15; the D is unclear. Germline CDR1 reads LNHNV; CDR2 reads YYDKDF (reference sequence). The CDR3 spans 15 residues. V was pared by 0 bases and J by 1 base, with 9 bases between. The CDR3 loop reads CATSRDEQRNTEAFF. For the CDR3, the DNA is TGTGCCACCAGCAGAGATGAACAGAGGAACACTGAAGCTTTCTTT.

This clone was recorded once. The chain recombines TRBV27 with TRBJ1-1; D is possibly TRBD1 (6 bases). The CDR3 totals 14 residues. V shed 4 bases and J shed 2 bases, with 11 bases lying between them. Germline CDR1 is MNHEY and CDR2 is SMNVEV (reference sequence). In nucleotides, the CDR3 is TGTGCCAGCAGTTGGGGCGGGGGCAACACTGAAGCTTTCTTT. Encoded protein: CASSWGGGNTEAFF.

V usage is TRBV10-1 and J usage is TRBJ2-3; D remains ambiguous. Trimming left V 0 bases short and J 6 bases short, with 7 bases between. CDR1 is WNHNN and CDR2 is SYGVQD in the germline V gene (reference sequence). There are 13 residues in the CDR3. In nucleotides, the CDR3 is TGCGCCAGCAGTGAGTCCTCAGGTGATACGCAGTATTTT. Residues: CASSESSGDTQYF.

The rearrangement uses TRBV27 and TRBJ2-1; possibly TRBD1 for D (6 bases). The CDR3 runs to 13 residues. Trimming took 2 bases from V and 6 from J, leaving 8 bases between them. From germline, CDR1 is MNHEY and CDR2 SMNVEV (reference sequence). The CDR3 nucleotides are TGTGCCAGCAGTTTACAACAGGGCAATGAGCAGTTCTTC. Its translation: CASSLQQGNEQFF.

This chain joins TRBV7-9 and TRBJ1-3; no clear D gene. Looked up from germline, CDR1 is SEHNR and CDR2 is FQNEAQ (reference sequence). The V and J ends lost 0 bases and 4 bases respectively, with 22 bases between them. The CDR3 spans 19 residues. CDR3 coding DNA: TGTGCCAGCAGCTTAGCCGGTATTGGGAGTCCGTTCTCGGGAAACACCATATATTTT. This gives the protein CASSLAGIGSPFSGNTIYF.

The genes are TRBV4-3 and TRBJ2-2, with 9 bases identical to TRBD1. V trimming: 9 bases; J trimming: 3 bases; junction bases outside the gene matches: 2. The CDR3 has 13 amino acids. Per germline, CDR1 LGHNA and CDR2 YSLEER. The CDR3 DNA reads TGCGCCAGTAGACAGGGGGACACCGGGGAGCTGTTTTTT. Its protein product is CASRQGDTGELFF.

This clone was detected only once. This chain connects TRBV4-1 to TRBJ2-1; D ambiguous. Trimming shortened V by 1 base and J by 5 bases, and 6 bases separated the two germline ends. CDR3 length equals 13 residues. CDR1 and CDR2 from the germline V gene are MGHRA and YSYEKL. Here the CDR3 reads CASSQGRDNEQFF. The CDR3 DNA sequence: TGCGCCAGCAGCCAAGGACGAGACAATGAGCAGTTCTTC.

This rearrangement joins TRBV6-1 to TRBJ2-7, with TRBD2 identical over 7 bases. CDR3 length: 16 amino acids. The germline V gene encodes CDR1 MNHNS and CDR2 SASEGT. With 0 bases clipped from V and 0 bases from J, the junction kept 5 bases outside the gene matches. Written as DNA, the CDR3 is TGTGCCAGCAGTGAAGCGCCTCCGGGAGGCTCCTACGAGCAGTACTTC. Its protein is CASSEAPPGGSYEQYF.

This chain joins TRBV4-1 and TRBJ2-6, with TRBD2 matching over 7 bases. J lost 0 bases, V lost 4 bases, and 18 bases had no gene match. There are 21 residues in the CDR3. Looked up from germline, CDR1 is MGHRA and CDR2 is YSYEKL. The CDR3 protein is CASSPIFGGIPPSSGANVLTF. The CDR3, as DNA: TGCGCCAGCAGCCCTATTTTCGGGGGGATACCCCCTAGCTCTGGGGCCAACGTCCTGACTTTC.

The V call is TRBV6-5, the J call TRBJ2-7; D assignment may be TRBD1 or TRBD2 (6 bases each). The germline V gene encodes CDR1 MNHEY and CDR2 SVGAGI. The CDR3 consists of 14 residues. Trimming shortened V by 3 bases and J by 0 bases, and 9 bases separated the two germline ends. Here the CDR3 reads CASSYRGDSYEQYF. The CDR3 DNA is TGTGCCAGCAGTTATAGGGGGGACTCCTACGAGCAGTACTTC.

This clone is a singleton in its sample. This chain's CDR3 is CATSREQGYEQYF. In DNA form, the CDR3 reads TGTGCCACCAGCAGAGAACAGGGATACGAGCAGTACTTC. The genes are TRBV15 and TRBJ2-7; D is possibly TRBD1 (6 bases). V was shortened by 0 bases and J by 4 bases, with 7 bases between the two germline ends. From germline, CDR1 is LNHNV and CDR2 YYDKDF (reference sequence). The CDR3 length is 13 residues.

The chain has TRBV5-5 and TRBJ2-7; unclear D gene. Trimming removed 0 bases at V and 2 bases at J, with 9 bases between. Germline values: CDR1 SGHKS, CDR2 YYEKEE (reference sequence). The CDR3 runs 14 residues. CDR3 amino acids: CASSLVADTYEQYF. DNA for the CDR3: TGTGCCAGCAGCTTGGTCGCCGATACCTACGAGCAGTACTTC.

This chain connects TRBV11-2 to TRBJ2-1; 9 bases fit TRBD1. The CDR3 spans 16 residues. Germline CDR1 reads SGHAT; CDR2 reads FQNNGV. With 2 bases clipped from V and 2 bases from J, the junction kept 4 bases outside the gene matches. As DNA, the CDR3 is TGTGCCAGCAGCTTAATCCGGGACAGGGCCTACAATGAGCAGTTCTTC. Protein sequence: CASSLIRDRAYNEQFF.

The chain is built from TRBV4-3 and TRBJ2-6, with 8 bases aligning to TRBD1. The CDR3 is 18 residues long. Trimming at V came to 0 bases and at J to 0 bases, leaving 4 bases not matched to a gene. The germline V gene encodes CDR1 LGHNA and CDR2 YSLEER. The CDR3 reads CASSQDPGGYSGANVLTF. In DNA, the CDR3 is TGCGCCAGCAGCCAAGACCCAGGGGGCTACTCTGGGGCCAACGTCCTGACTTTC.

The chain has TRBV5-3 and TRBJ2-3; 10 bases align to TRBD2. TRBV5-3 is an ORF, with its function uncertain. The CDR3 totals 15 residues. Germline trimming cut 2 bases from V and 3 bases from J; bases unmatched to any gene: 3. In DNA, the CDR3 is TGTGCCAGAAGCTTAGCGGGGGGGTTGACAGATACGCAGTATTTT. This gives the protein CARSLAGGLTDTQYF.

V usage is TRBV7-2 and J usage is TRBJ2-7, with 13 bases aligning to TRBD2. CDR3 length equals 18 residues. The V and J ends lost 0 bases and 3 bases, in that order; junction bases with no gene match: 8. Germline CDR1 is SGHTA and CDR2 is FQGNSA. The CDR3, as DNA: TGTGCCAGCAGCTTAGCGCTCCAGGGACTAGCGGGGAGCTACGAGCAGTACTTC. Residues: CASSLALQGLAGSYEQYF.

This clone was observed a single time. Additional DNA sequences in this sample encode the identical CDR3. The chain employs TRBV5-4 and TRBJ1-1; D unclear. CDR3 size: 14 residues. Per germline, CDR1 SGHNT and CDR2 YYREEE (reference sequence). V was trimmed by 4 bases and J by 8 bases, leaving 18 bases between them. The CDR3 region is CASSRPGGGVEAFF. For the CDR3, the DNA is TGTGCCAGCAGCAGACCGGGCGGAGGAGTCGAAGCTTTCTTT.

This clone was counted a single time. The gene calls are TRBV7-9 and TRBJ1-4; no definite D call. This CDR3 spans 13 amino acids. Germline assignment: CDR1 SEHNR and CDR2 FQNEAQ (reference sequence). Trimming took 5 bases from V and 0 from J, leaving 4 bases between them. The CDR3 sequence: CASSPATNEKLFF. CDR3 nucleotides: TGTGCCAGCAGCCCCGCAACTAATGAAAAACTGTTTTTT.

This chain joins TRBV4-1 and TRBJ2-1; the match to TRBD2 covers 10 bases. V lost 1 base and J lost 3; bases outside the gene matches: 6. Per the germline V gene, CDR1 is MGHRA and CDR2 is YSYEKL. The CDR3 runs to 17 residues. The CDR3 sequence is CASSQAASGGHYNEQFF. In nucleotides, the CDR3 is TGCGCCAGCAGCCAAGCGGCTAGCGGGGGCCACTACAATGAGCAGTTCTTC.

This chain connects TRBV6-1 to TRBJ1-2, with D uncertain. Germline V gene sequence: CDR1 MNHNS, CDR2 SASEGT. This CDR3 contains 13 residues. V lost 6 bases to trimming and J lost 6 bases, with 14 bases between them. The CDR3 DNA reads TGTGCCAGCAGCCTCACTTACGGGGATGGCTACACCTTC. Its translation is CASSLTYGDGYTF.

Only one count was recorded for this clone. The CDR3 region has the DNA TGTGCCTGGAGCGTCACAGGCGATGAGCAGTTCTTC. It encodes CAWSVTGDEQFF. The chain is built from TRBV30 and TRBJ2-1, with a weak D call TRBD1 (5 bases). V lost 3 bases, J lost 8 bases, and 11 bases lay in between. Germline V gene sequence: CDR1 GTSNPN, CDR2 SVGIG (reference sequence). The length of the CDR3 is 12 residues.